This T cell receptor (beta chain) was sequenced during a study of early T cells in non-severe SARS-CoV-2 infection. The CDR3 covers 12 residues. Germline V gene sequence: CDR1 DFQATT, CDR2 SNEGSKA (reference sequence). J gave up 2 bases and V 6 bases, and 3 bases lay outside the gene matches. TCRdb called the 5' RACE reads again in MiXCR, with one record for every CDR3 protein. The sample holds more than 50,000 distinct CDR3 sequences, about 13% seen once. This clonotype was observed a few times. The sequence came from an adult who was a healthcare worker with PCR-confirmed SARS-CoV-2 infection or an uninfected control (not recorded which). V is TRBV20-1 and J is TRBJ1-2, with 7 bases fitting TRBD1. The sequences come from whole blood, collected at baseline. DNA for the CDR3: TGCAGTGCCACACAGGGGAACTATGGCTACACCTTC. Protein sequence: CSATQGNYGYTF.